What follows are 18 T cell receptor beta chains derived from one specimen sequenced in a study of blood T cell repertoires in COVID-19. Sequencing used immunoSEQ multiplex PCR; TCRdb keeps in-frame clones, though not all of them. Among approximately 70,000 clones listed, about 80% were seen once. The sample taken for sequencing was peripheral blood. The receptors here all came from a woman aged 70 to 79 with acute or convalescent COVID-19.

V is TRBV29-1 and J is TRBJ2-3, with TRBD2 matching over 10 bases. V lost 5 bases to trimming and J lost 6 bases; unmatched junction nucleotides: 5. In germline, CDR1 is SQVTM, CDR2 ANQGSEA. The CDR3 spans 13 residues. The CDR3 reads CSVKRGGGDTQYF. The CDR3 DNA reads TGCAGCGTTAAGCGGGGGGGCGGGGATACGCAGTATTTT.

The chain recombines TRBV30 with TRBJ2-7; D is perhaps TRBD1 (5 bases). CDR1 is GTSNPN and CDR2 is SVGIG in the germline V gene (reference sequence). Trimming took off 1 base at V and 7 bases at J, with 14 bases between the two ends. The CDR3 is 13 amino acids. CDR3 DNA: TGTGCCTGGAGTGACCGACCCAGGGAAGAGCAGTACTTC. Translation: CAWSDRPREEQYF.

About this clone: The same CDR3 can be traced to other DNA sequences in this sample. This chain uses TRBV30 with TRBJ2-5, with TRBD2 matching over 14 bases. J lost 6 bases, V lost 3 bases, and 9 bases had no gene match. Germline V gene lookup returns CDR1 GTSNPN and CDR2 SVGIG (reference sequence). The CDR3 sequence is 16 residues long. CDR3: CAWRGGTSGGGKTQYF. The DNA of the CDR3 is TGTGCCTGGAGGGGGGGGACTAGCGGGGGTGGAAAGACCCAGTACTTC.

J is TRBJ1-1 and V is TRBV7-9; no firm D call. The CDR3 has 14 residues. V dropped 2 bases and J dropped 5 bases, with 12 bases sitting between them. Germline V gives CDR1 SEHNR, CDR2 FQNEAQ (reference sequence). The CDR3 is CASSLSGFPTEAFF. CDR3 DNA: TGTGCCAGCAGCTTATCCGGGTTCCCTACTGAAGCTTTCTTT.

The J gene is TRBJ2-1, the V gene TRBV10-3, with TRBD1 matching over 11 bases. CDR1 is ENHRY and CDR2 is SYGVKD in the germline V gene. The CDR3 is made up of 15 amino acids. The trim removed 6 bases at V and 7 bases at J, leaving 8 bases unmatched. DNA of the CDR3: TGTGCCATCAGGGGCGGGGACAGGGGGAAGAATGAGCAGTTCTTC. Protein product: CAIRGGDRGKNEQFF.

J is TRBJ2-7 and V is TRBV6-1, with 7 positions matching TRBD1. Trimming took 3 bases from V and 2 from J; bases not matched to a gene: 7. The CDR3 has 15 residues. The V gene's germline CDR1 is MNHNS and CDR2 SASEGT. This CDR3 reads CASSDPGQTTYEQYF. The CDR3 DNA reads as TGTGCCAGCAGTGATCCGGGACAGACTACCTACGAGCAGTACTTC.

The chain links TRBV5-4 to TRBJ1-1; weak D call: TRBD1 (6 bases). The V gene's germline CDR1 is SGHNT and CDR2 YYREEE (reference sequence). V was trimmed by 2 bases and J by 5 bases, leaving 13 bases between them. The CDR3 is 14 residues long. The CDR3: CASSFTGTATEAFF. CDR3 DNA sequence: TGTGCCAGCAGCTTCACAGGGACGGCGACTGAAGCTTTCTTT.

CDR3 nucleotides: TGTGCCTGGAGGGGGGGACCGCGGAGGGCTGAAGCTTTCTTT. Its translation: CAWRGGPRRAEAFF. The chain is built from TRBV30 and TRBJ1-1; D may be TRBD1 (5 bases). CDR3 size: 14 residues. V lost 3 bases and J lost 6, with 17 bases in between. Germline CDR1 reads GTSNPN; CDR2 reads SVGIG (reference sequence).

The V and J genes are TRBV2 and TRBJ2-5; 7 bases align to TRBD2. The CDR3 spans 15 residues. The germline V gene encodes CDR1 SNHLY and CDR2 FYNNEI. With 6 bases clipped from V and 5 bases from J, the junction kept 12 bases outside the gene matches. The CDR3 spells CASRRVAGAPETQYF. CDR3 coding DNA: TGTGCCAGCAGGAGAGTGGCGGGAGCTCCTGAGACCCAGTACTTC.

This rearrangement joins TRBV28 to TRBJ2-1; 11 bases are a match to TRBD2. This CDR3 contains 15 residues. The V gene's germline CDR1 is MDHEN and CDR2 SYDVKM. V lost 6 bases and J lost 8; bases outside the gene matches: 9. CDR3 in DNA: TGTGCCAGCAGCCCTAGCGGGGGGCGATGGGATGAGCAGTTCTTC. As protein: CASSPSGGRWDEQFF.

The chain links TRBV3-1 (or the pseudogene TRBV3-2) to TRBJ2-7, with D possibly TRBD1 on 5 matching bases. Trimming cost V 0 bases and J 2 bases, with 17 bases left between them. This CDR3 comprises 17 residues. CDR1 is LGHDT and CDR2 is YNNKEL in the germline V gene (reference sequence). This CDR3 reads CASSQDSVGQGAYEQYF. For the CDR3, the DNA is TGTGCCAGCAGCCAAGATTCAGTTGGGCAGGGCGCCTACGAGCAGTACTTC.

CDR3 coding DNA: TGCAGCGCACAAGCCCCCACAGGGGTCAACTATGGCTACACCTTC. Translation gives CSAQAPTGVNYGYTF. The rearrangement uses TRBV29-1 and TRBJ1-2; 7 bases fit TRBD1. V lost 7 bases, J lost 2 bases, and 13 bases stayed unmatched. The CDR3 covers 15 residues. Germline V gene sequence: CDR1 SQVTM, CDR2 ANQGSEA.

The chain has TRBV2 and TRBJ1-4; D possibly corresponds to TRBD1 (5 bases). V was shortened by 6 bases and J by 5 bases, with 16 bases between the two germline ends. CDR1 SNHLY and CDR2 FYNNEI come from the germline V gene. The CDR3 spans 15 residues. In nucleotides, the CDR3 is TGTGCCAGCAGCCGGGACTTAGGTTTAAATGAAAAACTGTTTTTT. It yields the protein CASSRDLGLNEKLFF.

The V and J genes are TRBV5-1 and TRBJ1-4; 9 bases are shared with TRBD1. This CDR3 has 18 amino acids. V shed 2 bases and J 6 bases; nucleotides not matched to a gene: 14. Germline V lookup: CDR1 SGHRS, CDR2 YFSETQ. The CDR3 region is CASSFVSGQGYDDEKLFF. As DNA, the CDR3 is TGCGCCAGCAGCTTCGTATCTGGACAGGGGTACGATGATGAAAAACTGTTTTTT.

V usage is TRBV19 and J usage is TRBJ2-1, with D possibly matching TRBD2 (6 bases). CDR1 LNHDA and CDR2 SQIVND come from the germline V gene (reference sequence). V was cut by 4 bases and J by 5 bases, with 21 bases left in between. The CDR3 loop spans 17 amino acids. CDR3 protein: CASSTAFAGSLNNEQFF. In DNA, the CDR3 is TGTGCCAGTAGTACCGCGTTCGCGGGGAGTTTGAACAATGAGCAGTTCTTC.

J is TRBJ2-1 and V is TRBV2; the D is unclear. CDR1 and CDR2 (germline): SNHLY, FYNNEI. The CDR3 runs to 17 residues. Trimming took 3 bases from V and 0 from J, leaving 15 bases between them. This CDR3 reads CASSESGHPSSYNEQFF. CDR3 DNA: TGTGCCAGCAGTGAGAGTGGGCACCCGAGCTCCTACAATGAGCAGTTCTTC. Full variable domain (rest looked up from reference TRBV2 and TRBJ2-1): EPEVTQTPSHQVTQMGQEVILRCVPISNHLYFYWYRQILGQKVEFLVSFYNNEISEKSEIFDDQFSVERPDGSNFTLKIRSTKLEDSAMYFCASSESGHPSSYNEQFFGPGTRLTVL.

The chain couples TRBV6-5 to TRBJ2-1; D perhaps matches TRBD1 (6 bases). Between the trimmed V and J ends, which lost 8 bases and 2 bases, there was a span of 10 bases. The CDR3 runs 13 residues. Germline-derived CDR1 and CDR2 are MNHEY and SVGAGI. The CDR3 spells CASGKGAYNEQFF. The CDR3 DNA reads TGTGCCAGCGGAAAGGGGGCCTACAATGAGCAGTTCTTC.

V gene TRBV5-1 combines with J gene TRBJ1-3, with 8 bases fitting TRBD1. Germline V gives CDR1 SGHRS, CDR2 YFSETQ. Trimming cost V 4 bases and J 4 bases; bases outside gene matches: 13. The CDR3 runs 17 residues. This chain's CDR3 is CASSPGQGITAGNTIYF. The CDR3 DNA reads TGCGCCAGCAGCCCTGGACAGGGAATAACGGCCGGAAACACCATATATTTT.